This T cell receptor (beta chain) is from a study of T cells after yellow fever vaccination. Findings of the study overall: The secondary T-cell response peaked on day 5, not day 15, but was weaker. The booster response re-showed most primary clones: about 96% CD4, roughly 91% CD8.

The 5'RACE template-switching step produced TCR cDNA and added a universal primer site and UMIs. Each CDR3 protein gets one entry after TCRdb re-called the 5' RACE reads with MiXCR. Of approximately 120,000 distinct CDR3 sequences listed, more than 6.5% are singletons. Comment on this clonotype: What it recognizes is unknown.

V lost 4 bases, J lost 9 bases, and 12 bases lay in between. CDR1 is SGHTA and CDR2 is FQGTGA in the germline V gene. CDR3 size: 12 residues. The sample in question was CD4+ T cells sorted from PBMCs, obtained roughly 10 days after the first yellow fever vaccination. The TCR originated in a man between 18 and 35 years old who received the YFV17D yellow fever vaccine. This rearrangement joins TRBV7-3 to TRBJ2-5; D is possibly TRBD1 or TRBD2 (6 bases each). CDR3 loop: CASSSAGGSQYF. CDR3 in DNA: TGTGCCAGCAGCTCGGCCGGGGGCTCCCAGTACTTC.